This entry lists 17 T cell receptor beta chains sequenced from one sample in a study of OX40 agonist ivuxolimab in advanced cancers. Produced via immunoSEQ multiplex PCR; TCRdb's table is partial and in-frame only. The data hold more than 65,000 clones, with about 88% observed a single time. Specimen: CD4+ or CD8+ T cells sorted from blood, collected in a trial of the OX40 agonist ivuxolimab. All receptors come from an adult with an advanced solid tumor such as melanoma, head and neck, liver or kidney cancer.

The chain couples TRBV15 to TRBJ2-5; possibly TRBD2 for D (5 bases). Germline V gene sequence: CDR1 LNHNV, CDR2 YYDKDF (reference sequence). V was clipped by 0 bases and J by 2 bases, with 10 bases between them. The CDR3 covers 15 residues. DNA for the CDR3: TGTGCCACCAGCAGAGATATCGGCGGGCAAGAGACCCAGTACTTC. It is translated as CATSRDIGGQETQYF.

This chain uses TRBV10-1 with TRBJ2-7; D is undetermined. The V end lost 0 bases, the J end lost 3 bases, and 15 bases lay between the germline ends. CDR1 is WNHNN and CDR2 is SYGVQD in the germline V gene (reference sequence). The CDR3 runs to 16 residues. The CDR3 region has the DNA TGCGCCAGCAGTGAGTCTTCCTTGGGCAACGTCTACGAGCAGTACTTC. Its translation is CASSESSLGNVYEQYF.

This chain uses TRBV11-2 with TRBJ1-2, with TRBD1 matching 8 bases. V lost 5 bases, J lost 6 bases, and 11 bases stayed unmatched. Germline V gene data show CDR1 as SGHAT and CDR2 as FQNNGV. The CDR3 loop spans 15 amino acids. CDR3 protein: CASSPRRPGGNGYTF. The CDR3 DNA follows: TGTGCCAGCAGCCCCAGGCGGCCAGGGGGCAATGGCTACACCTTC.

The chain employs TRBV18 and TRBJ2-5; the match to TRBD1 covers 8 bases. The CDR3 has 13 residues. V shed 8 bases, J shed 4 bases, and the junction held 6 bases outside the gene matches. Germline V gene data show CDR1 as KGHSH and CDR2 as LQKENI. The CDR3 sequence is CASRTGSRETQYF. CDR3 nucleotide sequence: TGTGCCAGCCGGACAGGGAGTCGAGAGACCCAGTACTTC. Combining the CDR3 with reference TRBV18 and TRBJ2-5 gives the whole variable domain NAGVMQNPRHLVRRRGQEARLRCSPMKGHSHVYWYRQLPEEGLKFMVYLQKENIIDESGMPKERFSAEFPKEGPSILRIQQVVRGDSAAYFCASRTGSRETQYFGPGTRLLVL.

The J gene is TRBJ2-1, the V gene TRBV30; D is ambiguous. Germline V gives CDR1 GTSNPN, CDR2 SVGIG (reference sequence). The CDR3 contains 16 residues. Deletions cut 8 bases from V and 6 bases from J, with 26 bases between. The CDR3 reads CAPKYPDRRSCNEQFF. CDR3 coding DNA: TGTGCCCCAAAATACCCGGACCGACGTAGTTGCAATGAGCAGTTCTTC.

The chain carries TRBV29-1 and TRBJ2-3, with D perhaps matching TRBD1 or TRBD2 (5 bases each). Deletions cut 2 bases from V and 1 base from J, with 16 bases between. Germline CDR1 reads SQVTM; CDR2 reads ANQGSEA. CDR3 length equals 16 residues. In DNA, the CDR3 is TGCAGCGTTGAACTGACCGGGACCGGCGGCACAGATACGCAGTATTTT. Translated, it gives CSVELTGTGGTDTQYF.

This sequence joins TRBV30 and TRBJ1-4, with D hard to call. The germline V gene encodes CDR1 GTSNPN and CDR2 SVGIG (reference sequence). Trimming stripped 0 bases from V and 7 bases from J, with 6 bases between. CDR3 length: 12 amino acids. The CDR3 DNA follows: TGTGCCTGGAGTGTACGGTTTGAAAAACTGTTTTTT. This sequence encodes CAWSVRFEKLFF.

The genes are TRBV6-5 and TRBJ1-3; 7 nucleotides match TRBD1. Germline V gene sequence: CDR1 MNHEY, CDR2 SVGAGI. The CDR3 has 14 residues. With V trimmed by 6 bases and J by 9 bases, 11 bases remained unmatched. CDR3: CASRPDRDVGTIYF. CDR3 nucleotides: TGTGCCAGCAGGCCCGACAGGGATGTCGGCACCATATATTTT.

This CDR3 reads CASSFYTDTQYF. The CDR3 DNA follows: TGTGCCAGCAGCTTTTACACAGATACGCAGTATTTT. The V call is TRBV7-2, the J call TRBJ2-3; no definite D call. The CDR3 sequence is 12 residues long. Trimming took off 3 bases at V and 2 bases at J, with 3 bases between the two ends. Germline values: CDR1 SGHTA, CDR2 FQGNSA.

V is TRBV7-2 and J is TRBJ1-2, with 11 bases that match TRBD1. Per germline, CDR1 SGHTA and CDR2 FQGNSA. The CDR3 is made up of 14 amino acids. J was trimmed by 7 bases and V by 3 bases; bases with no gene match: 4. CDR3 residues: CASSLDRGQRGYTF. In DNA, the CDR3 is TGTGCCAGCAGCTTGGACAGGGGGCAACGTGGCTACACCTTC.

The rearrangement uses TRBV6-5 and TRBJ1-1; D gene unclear. V lost 0 bases and J 11 bases, leaving 7 bases between the germline ends. This CDR3 region has 11 residues. Germline lookup yields CDR1 MNHEY and CDR2 SVGAGI. CDR3 region: CASSYSGIAFF. The CDR3 DNA is TGTGCCAGCAGTTACTCAGGCATCGCTTTCTTT.

V is TRBV27 and J is TRBJ1-2; 8 nucleotides align to TRBD1. The junction had 2 bases not matched to a gene; V was cut back by 4 bases and J by 4 bases. Per germline, CDR1 MNHEY and CDR2 SMNVEV (reference sequence). The CDR3 length is 13 residues. CDR3 in DNA: TGTGCCAGCAGTTCAGGGGGCGGCTATGGCTACACCTTC. Amino acids: CASSSGGGYGYTF.

The chain is built from TRBV5-1 and TRBJ1-2; tentative D call: TRBD1 (6 bases). This CDR3 contains 14 residues. CDR1 and CDR2 from the germline V gene are SGHRS and YFSETQ. V was shortened by 4 bases and J by 9 bases, with 19 bases between the two germline ends. Here the CDR3 DNA reads TGCGCCAGCAGCCCCTGGAACAGGGCAGGAAGCTACACCTTC. Translated, it gives CASSPWNRAGSYTF.

This clone has a handful of counts. This chain links TRBV7-2 with TRBJ1-1; D is unclear. This CDR3 contains 13 residues. Trimming took off 1 base at V and 1 base at J, with 4 bases between the two ends. Germline CDR1 and CDR2: SGHTA and FQGNSA. For the CDR3, the DNA is TGTGCCAGCAGCTTAGGACAGAACACTGAAGCTTTCTTT. Its protein is CASSLGQNTEAFF.

This clone was seen once. The rearrangement uses TRBV29-1 and TRBJ1-3; 10 nucleotides align to TRBD1. V was pared by 4 bases and J by 4 bases, with 4 bases of the junction left unmatched. The CDR3 contains 14 residues. The germline gives CDR1 SQVTM, CDR2 ANQGSEA. The chain's CDR3 is CSVAGTGDGNTIYF. CDR3 nucleotides: TGCAGCGTTGCCGGGACAGGGGACGGAAACACCATATATTTT.

V is TRBV28 and J is TRBJ2-1; 11 bases are shared with TRBD2. Germline lookup yields CDR1 MDHEN and CDR2 SYDVKM. Losses at the gene ends were 10 bases for V and 7 bases for J; bases not matched to a gene: 18. The CDR3 sequence is 17 residues long. The chain's CDR3 is CATSRASGGRTMNEQFF. CDR3 nucleotide sequence: TGTGCCACTTCCCGGGCTAGCGGGGGGCGAACAATGAATGAGCAGTTCTTC.

The chain is built from TRBV7-2 and TRBJ2-5; 10 positions agree with TRBD2. CDR3 size: 15 residues. Germline V gene data show CDR1 as SGHTA and CDR2 as FQGNSA. With V trimmed by 4 bases and J by 4 bases, 6 bases remained unmatched. The CDR3 DNA reads TGTGCCAGCAGCTCAGCGGGGGGGCCAGGAGAGACCCAGTACTTC. This translates into CASSSAGGPGETQYF.